The entry that follows covers one T cell receptor (beta chain) sequence. The sample is drawn from a study of blood T cell repertoires in COVID-19. Some clones are missing from TCRdb's copy, which holds only in-frame ones; the method was immunoSEQ multiplex PCR. The sample shows over 200,000 clones, around 86% of them seen only once. Per the germline V gene, CDR1 is SGHKS and CDR2 is YYEKEE (reference sequence). This CDR3 has 13 residues. The V gene lost 2 bases and the J gene lost 4 bases, with 6 bases spanning the gap. The chain combines TRBV5-5 with TRBJ1-4; the D is unclear. Sample: peripheral blood. This clonotype was obtained from a man in his fifties or sixties who had recovered from COVID-19. CDR3 DNA sequence: TGTGCCAGCAGCTTTCAGTTTAATGAAAAACTGTTTTTT. Translating it yields CASSFQFNEKLFF.